This T cell receptor beta chain appears in the sequencing data of a study of regulatory T cells in long-lasting Graves disease. Findings of the study overall: TCR diversity was lower in persistent than newly diagnosed Graves' disease.

Time point described: persistent/refractory GD, antithyroid drugs over 5 years with positive TRAb. PBMC-extracted RNA yielded the TCR library. According to the study, TCR beta libraries were built with iRepertoire HTBI primers and CDR3-region Arm-PCR. In the authors' methods: Samples revealed 62 TRBV and 14 TRBJ segments. A single record per CDR3 protein comes from TCRdb applying MiXCR to the multiplex PCR reads. These V and J calls originate from TCRdb's pipeline instead of the authors' own analysis. The sample lists about 470,000 distinct CDR3 sequences; less than 25% were seen once. This clonotype was observed at least ten times. Its matching antigen is unknown. Per germline, CDR1 LGHNA and CDR2 YSLEER. The CDR3 loop spans 14 amino acids. V dropped 4 bases and J dropped 5; count of bases not matched to a gene: 8.

This sample comprised peripheral blood mononuclear cells (PBMCs), obtained when the disease was refractory, from a patient treated with antithyroid drugs. The chain employs TRBV4-3 and TRBJ2-7, with TRBD2 identical over 7 bases. The source of this sequence is a female donor with Graves disease. The CDR3 DNA reads TGCGCCAGCAGCCGCAGTAGGGACTACCACGAGCAGTACTTC. Protein sequence: CASSRSRDYHEQYF.